This T cell receptor beta chain was retrieved from a study of T cells in Graves' hyperthyroidism and ophthalmopathy. PBMCs were collected from an approximately 9.5 ml volume of fresh peripheral blood. The CDR3 sequence is 15 residues long. Germline loops: CDR1 MDHEN, CDR2 SYDVKM. Between the trimmed V and J ends, which lost 4 bases and 4 bases, there was a span of 16 bases. RNA transcripts gave rise to amplified TCR beta CDR3 regions. Carried out on the TCR CDR3, a first-round RT-PCR used the HTBI primer set. TCRdb called the multiplex PCR reads again in MiXCR, with one record for every CDR3 protein. The table lists fewer than 650,000 distinct CDR3 sequences, 14% of them singletons, with about 6.6% in the top ten. This clonotype was seen only a few times.

Sequencing was done on a sample of blood. This rearrangement joins TRBV28 to TRBJ1-1, with D possibly matching TRBD1 (6 bases). The clonotype was recovered from a young woman with Graves' ophthalmopathy. The CDR3 region is CASSSTGLGGTEAFF. The CDR3 region has the DNA TGTGCCAGCAGTTCCACAGGGTTAGGGGGCACTGAAGCTTTCTTT. The full variable domain, its missing parts supplied by reference TRBV28 and TRBJ1-1, is DVKVTQSSRYLVKRTGEKVFLECVQDMDHENMFWYRQDPGLGLRLIYFSYDVKMKEKGDIPEGYSVSREKKERFSLILESASTNQTSMYLCASSSTGLGGTEAFFGQGTRLTVV.